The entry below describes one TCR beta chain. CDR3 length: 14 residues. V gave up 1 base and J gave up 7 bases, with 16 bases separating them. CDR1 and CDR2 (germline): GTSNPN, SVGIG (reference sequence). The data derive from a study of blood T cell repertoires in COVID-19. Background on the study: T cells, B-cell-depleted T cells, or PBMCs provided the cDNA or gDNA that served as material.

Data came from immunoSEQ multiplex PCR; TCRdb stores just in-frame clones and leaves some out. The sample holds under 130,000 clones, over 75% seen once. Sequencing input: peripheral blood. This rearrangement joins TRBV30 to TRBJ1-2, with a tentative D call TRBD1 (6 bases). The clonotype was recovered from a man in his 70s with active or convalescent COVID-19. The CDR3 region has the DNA TGTGCCTGGAGTGGCGGCAGGGGAGAAACTGGCTACACCTTC. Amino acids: CAWSGGRGETGYTF.